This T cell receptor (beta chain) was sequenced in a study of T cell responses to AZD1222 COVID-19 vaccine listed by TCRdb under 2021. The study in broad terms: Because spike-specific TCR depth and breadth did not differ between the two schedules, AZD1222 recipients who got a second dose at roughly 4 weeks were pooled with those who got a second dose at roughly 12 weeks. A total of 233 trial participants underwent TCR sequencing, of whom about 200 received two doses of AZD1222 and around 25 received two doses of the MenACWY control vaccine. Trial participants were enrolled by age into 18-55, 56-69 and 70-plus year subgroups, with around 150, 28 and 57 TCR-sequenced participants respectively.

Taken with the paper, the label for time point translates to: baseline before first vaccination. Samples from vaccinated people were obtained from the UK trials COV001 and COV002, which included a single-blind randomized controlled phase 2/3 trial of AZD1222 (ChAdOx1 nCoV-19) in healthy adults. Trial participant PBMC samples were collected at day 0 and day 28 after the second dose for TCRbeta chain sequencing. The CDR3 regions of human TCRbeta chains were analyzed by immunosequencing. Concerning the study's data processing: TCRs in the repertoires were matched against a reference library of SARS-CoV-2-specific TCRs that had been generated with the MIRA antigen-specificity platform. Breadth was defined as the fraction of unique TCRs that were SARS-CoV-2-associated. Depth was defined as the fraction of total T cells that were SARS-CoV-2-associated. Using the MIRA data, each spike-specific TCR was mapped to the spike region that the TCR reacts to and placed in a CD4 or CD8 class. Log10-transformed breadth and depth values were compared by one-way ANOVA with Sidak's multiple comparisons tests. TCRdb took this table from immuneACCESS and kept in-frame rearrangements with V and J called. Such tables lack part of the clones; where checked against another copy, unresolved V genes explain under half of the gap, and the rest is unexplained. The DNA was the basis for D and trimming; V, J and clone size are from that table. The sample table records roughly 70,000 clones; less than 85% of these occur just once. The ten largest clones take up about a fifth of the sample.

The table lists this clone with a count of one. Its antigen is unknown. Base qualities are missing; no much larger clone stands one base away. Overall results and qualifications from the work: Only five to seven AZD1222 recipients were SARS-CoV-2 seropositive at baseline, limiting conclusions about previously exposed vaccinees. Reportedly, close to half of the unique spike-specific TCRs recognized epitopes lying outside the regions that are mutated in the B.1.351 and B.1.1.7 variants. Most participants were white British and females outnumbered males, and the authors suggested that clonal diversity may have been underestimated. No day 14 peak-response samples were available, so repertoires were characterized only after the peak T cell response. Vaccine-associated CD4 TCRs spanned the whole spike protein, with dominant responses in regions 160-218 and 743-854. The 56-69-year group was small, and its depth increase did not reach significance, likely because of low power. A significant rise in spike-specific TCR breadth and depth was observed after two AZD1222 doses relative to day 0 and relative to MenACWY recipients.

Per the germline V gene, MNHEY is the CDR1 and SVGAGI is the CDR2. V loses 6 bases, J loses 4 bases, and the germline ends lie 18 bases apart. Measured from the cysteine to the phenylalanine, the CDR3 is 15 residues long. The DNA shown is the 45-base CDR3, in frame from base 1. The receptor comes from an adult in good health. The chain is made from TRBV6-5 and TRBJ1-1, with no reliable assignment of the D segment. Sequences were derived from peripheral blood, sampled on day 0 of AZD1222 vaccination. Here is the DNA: TGTGCCAGCAGCGATACAAGGGTCGTGAGCACTGAAGCTTTCTTT. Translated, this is CASSDTRVVSTEAFF.